The 18 T cell receptor beta chains listed next were all sequenced from one sample in a study of breast tumors, draining lymph nodes, adjacent tissues (dated by TCRdb to the mid-2010s). Lymph node samples came from the axillary draining lymph nodes of breast cancer patients. The library was made by multiplex PCR. Instrument used: Illumina HiSeq 2000. The public reads were run again by TCRdb, first through fastp at Q25 and then through MiXCR, and only productive beta chains were kept. Rows matching on CDR3 protein sequence are summarized as one entry with the most common DNA and genes. The sample profile shows about 180,000 distinct CDR3 sequences; roughly a third of them were found once. The top ten clonotypes cover around 4.1% of the sample. The specimen sequenced was axillary lymph node tissue. These receptor sequences come from a female donor with breast cancer. Some clones in this sample may be carry-over from other donors' samples.

This clonotype was detected many times. The V and J genes are TRBV5-1 and TRBJ1-6; 10 nucleotides agree with TRBD1. CDR3 length equals 16 residues. The germline CDR1 and CDR2 sequences are SGHRS and YFSETQ. The V segment lost 4 bases and the J segment 10 bases; nucleotides outside the gene matches: 11. CDR3 DNA: TGCGCCAGCAGCGACGTCCGACAGGGGGCAAAATCACCCCTCCACTTT. It yields the protein CASSDVRQGAKSPLHF.

Remarks on this clonotype: Being one base from a much bigger clone, this may be a read error. The chain recombines TRBV13 with TRBJ2-3; no definite D call. In germline, CDR1 is PRHDT, CDR2 FYEKMQ (reference sequence). Between the trimmed V and J ends, which lost 5 bases and 1 base, there was a span of 7 bases. The CDR3 contains 13 residues. The DNA of the CDR3 is TGTGCCAGCAGCAAGCCTCGCACAGATACGCAGTATTTT. Amino acid sequence: CASSKPRTDTQYF.

The chain employs TRBV7-9 and TRBJ2-5; maybe TRBD2 (5 bases). CDR3 size: 15 residues. Trimming took off 4 bases at V and 0 bases at J, with 12 bases between the two ends. From germline, CDR1 is SEHNR and CDR2 FQNEAQ (reference sequence). CDR3: CASSSLDGNQETQYF. In nucleotides, the CDR3 is TGTGCCAGCAGCTCCCTGGACGGGAACCAAGAGACCCAGTACTTC.

Regarding this clonotype: A read error may be the cause here, since a much bigger clone is one base away. The chain recombines TRBV19 with TRBJ2-7, with 9 positions matching TRBD1. CDR1 is LNHDA, CDR2 SQIVND, per germline (reference sequence). This CDR3 has 16 residues. The CDR3 loop reads CASRDRGGPESYEQDF. CDR3 nucleotides: TGTGCCAGTAGAGACAGGGGGGGTCCGGAGTCCTACGAGCAGGACTTC. The whole variable domain, remainder taken from reference TRBV19 and TRBJ2-7, is DGGITQSPKYLFRKEGQNVTLSCEQNLNHDAMYWYRQDPGQGLRLIYYSQIVNDFQKGDIAEGYSVSREKKESFPLTVTSAQKNPTAFYLCASRDRGGPESYEQDFGPGTRLTVT.

Notes on this clonotype: A much larger clonotype is one base distant, so this may be a read error. The conserved final phenylalanine or tryptophan is absent from the CDR3, which likely points to a read error. The limits of the CDR3 on the DNA are not certain, so only TCRdb's listed CDR3 is given. CDR3 residues: CSAYRYNEQSL. The chain uses TRBV20-1 and TRBJ2-1. Including both end residues, the CDR3 is 11 amino acids long. Germline CDR1 reads DFQATT; CDR2 reads SNEGSKA (reference sequence).

The gene calls are TRBV7-9 and TRBJ1-3, with unresolved D. The germline gives CDR1 SEHNR, CDR2 FQNEAQ (reference sequence). Trimming stripped 5 bases from V and 0 bases from J, with 20 bases between. There are 18 residues in the CDR3. The CDR3 loop is CASSRRTSGRGSGNTIYF. The CDR3 bases are TGTGCCAGCAGCCGACGGACTAGCGGGAGAGGCTCTGGAAACACCATATATTTT.

The V and J genes are TRBV6-1 and TRBJ2-3, with a tentative D call TRBD1 (5 bases). This CDR3 comprises 18 residues. Trimming removed 5 bases at V and 4 bases at J, with 25 bases between. CDR1 is MNHNS and CDR2 is SASEGT in the germline V gene. The chain's CDR3 is CASSLVGYRQLRADTQYF. In DNA, the CDR3 is TGTGCCAGCAGTTTAGTTGGCTACAGGCAACTACGAGCAGATACGCAGTATTTT.

Many counts were recorded for this clonotype. The chain is built from TRBV19 and TRBJ1-2, with D hard to call. V shed 6 bases and J shed 0 bases, with 11 bases lying between them. Germline CDR1 reads LNHDA; CDR2 reads SQIVND (reference sequence). The CDR3 contains 14 residues. The CDR3 nucleotides are TGTGCCAGTAGACCCAGACAATCTAACTATGGCTACACCTTC. It is translated as CASRPRQSNYGYTF.

This clonotype was detected ten times or more. The gene calls are TRBV19 and TRBJ1-6, with TRBD1 matching over 7 bases. Germline values: CDR1 LNHDA, CDR2 SQIVND (reference sequence). The trim removed 5 bases at V and 5 bases at J, leaving 3 bases unmatched. The CDR3 consists of 14 residues. CDR3 protein: CASSFGTDNSPLHF. The DNA for the CDR3 is TGTGCCAGTAGTTTCGGGACAGATAATTCACCCCTCCACTTT.

Remarks on this clonotype: Likely a read error: the CDR3 ends without its conserved phenylalanine or tryptophan. No DNA is shown, since the ends of the CDR3 on it are uncertain; the CDR3 is the one TCRdb lists. Here the CDR3 reads CASSLEGTGQNT. The V and J genes are TRBV11-2 and TRBJ2-1; TRBD1 was called by the table and not checked on the DNA. Germline V CDR1 and CDR2: SGHAT, FQNNGV. The CDR3 length equals 12 residues, ends included.

The chain is built from TRBV7-3 and TRBJ2-1; 11 bases match TRBD2. Germline V gives CDR1 SGHTA, CDR2 FQGTGA. The V gene end was trimmed by 8 bases and the J gene end by 3 bases; junction bases not matched to a gene: 6. This CDR3 region has 15 residues. The CDR3 DNA sequence: TGTGCCAGCGGCCACGGGACTAGCGGCTACAATGAGCAGTTCTTC. Its protein product is CASGHGTSGYNEQFF.

This clonotype was counted only a few times. Given a much more abundant clone one base away, this may be a read error. The chain is built from TRBV20-1 and TRBJ2-7; unclear D gene. CDR1 and CDR2 (germline): DFQATT, SNEGSKA (reference sequence). CDR3 length: 14 amino acids. CDR3 region: CSARGQLKSSEQYF. The CDR3 bases are TGCAGTGCTAGAGGGCAGCTTAAGTCCTCCGAGCAGTACTTC.

This clonotype was counted many times. The genes are TRBV7-9 and TRBJ1-5, with unresolved D. Per the germline V gene, CDR1 is SEHNR and CDR2 is FQNEAQ (reference sequence). Trimming stripped 5 bases from V and 7 bases from J, with 9 bases between. There are 12 residues in the CDR3. The CDR3 loop reads CASSPSNQPQHF. The CDR3 DNA follows: TGTGCCAGCAGCCCCTCGAACCAGCCCCAGCATTTT.

The V call is TRBV12-3 or TRBV12-4, the J call TRBJ1-1, with D perhaps matching TRBD1 (6 bases). Trimming cost V 5 bases and J 0 bases, with 10 bases left between them. The CDR3 has 14 amino acids. This CDR3 reads CASSPGHMNTEAFF. The CDR3 DNA reads TGTGCCAGCAGTCCGGGACATATGAACACTGAAGCTTTCTTT.

This clonotype was found many times. The chain carries TRBV9 and TRBJ1-2, with TRBD1 identical over 7 bases. Trimming took 4 bases from V and 0 from J; bases not matched to a gene: 6. Germline V gives CDR1 SGDLS, CDR2 YYNGEE. The CDR3 extends over 15 amino acids. The DNA for the CDR3 is TGTGCCAGCAGCCCGGGGACAGTTACTAACTATGGCTACACCTTC. Its translation: CASSPGTVTNYGYTF.

This clonotype was recorded many times. The V and J genes are TRBV9 and TRBJ2-1; D is possibly TRBD2 (5 bases). The V gene's germline CDR1 is SGDLS and CDR2 YYNGEE. The CDR3 covers 16 residues. V was trimmed by 0 bases and J by 4 bases, leaving 14 bases between them. CDR3 amino acids: CASSVGSEPLYNEQFF. The CDR3 DNA reads as TGTGCCAGCAGCGTAGGTAGCGAGCCCTTGTACAATGAGCAGTTCTTC.

The chain has TRBV12-5 and TRBJ2-1; tentatively, D is TRBD1 or TRBD2 (5 bases each). The ends were cut back, 6 bases at V and 0 bases at J, with 15 bases in the middle. Germline CDR1 reads LGHNT; CDR2 reads FRNRAP. The CDR3 consists of 16 residues. The CDR3: CASGPRAGSSYNEQFF. CDR3 DNA sequence: TGTGCTAGTGGCCCGAGGGCAGGGAGCTCCTACAATGAGCAGTTCTTC.

This clonotype was detected many times. The CDR3 DNA sequence: TGTGCCAGCAGCAACAATGAGCAGTTCTTC. Protein product: CASSNNEQFF. The V call is TRBV7-9, the J call TRBJ2-1; D not resolved. The germline V gene encodes CDR1 SEHNR and CDR2 FQNEAQ (reference sequence). This CDR3 contains 10 residues. Trimming stripped 5 bases from V and 5 bases from J, with 1 base between.